This T cell receptor (beta chain) was recovered during a study of blood T cell repertoires in COVID-19. Data came from immunoSEQ multiplex PCR; TCRdb stores just in-frame clones and leaves some out. The sample records roughly 200,000 clones, more than 70% being singletons. The germline gives CDR1 SGHKS, CDR2 YYEKEE (reference sequence). V was trimmed by 1 base and J by 5 bases, leaving 15 bases between them. The CDR3 covers 15 residues. Sequencing was performed on peripheral blood. This receptor was taken from a person between 65 and 79 years old with COVID-19, enrolled during active disease. This chain links TRBV5-5 with TRBJ1-2, with D possibly matching TRBD1 (5 bases). As DNA, the CDR3 is TGTGCCAGCAGCTTGCGTCAGGGTGGGGGGTATGGCTACACCTTC. It encodes CASSLRQGGGYGYTF. Together with reference TRBV5-5 and TRBJ1-2, the CDR3 gives the full variable domain: DAGVTQSPTHLIKTRGQQVTLRCSPISGHKSVSWYQQVLGQGPQFIFQYYEKEERGRGNFPDRFSARQFPNYSSELNVNALLLGDSALYLCASSLRQGGGYGYTFGSGTRLTVV.